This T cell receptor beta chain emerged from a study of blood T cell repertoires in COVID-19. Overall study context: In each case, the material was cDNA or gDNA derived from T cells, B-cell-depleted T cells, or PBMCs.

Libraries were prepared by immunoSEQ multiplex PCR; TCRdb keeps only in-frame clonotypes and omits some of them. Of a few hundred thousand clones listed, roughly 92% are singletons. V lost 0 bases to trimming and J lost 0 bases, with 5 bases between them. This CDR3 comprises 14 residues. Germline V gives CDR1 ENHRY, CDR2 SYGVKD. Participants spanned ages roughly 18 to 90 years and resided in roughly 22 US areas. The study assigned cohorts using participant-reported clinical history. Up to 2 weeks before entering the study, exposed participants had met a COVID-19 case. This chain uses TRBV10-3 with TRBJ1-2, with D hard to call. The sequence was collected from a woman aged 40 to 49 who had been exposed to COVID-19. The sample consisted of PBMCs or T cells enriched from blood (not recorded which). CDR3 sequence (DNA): TGTGCCATCAGTGAGTCCTACGCTAACTATGGCTACACCTTC. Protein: CAISESYANYGYTF.